Presented here are 20 T cell receptor beta chains from one specimen sequenced in a study of technical replicates of blood from a few donors. Only in-frame clones appear in the TCRdb table, and some are missing; sequencing was by immunoSEQ multiplex PCR. The sample shows 60,000 to 65,000 clones, roughly 92% of them seen only once. Sequenced sample: PBMCs. The receptors originated from a human donor in good health. Some clones in this sample may be carry-over from other donors' samples.

This chain links TRBV2 with TRBJ2-2, with D uncertain. Germline assignment: CDR1 SNHLY and CDR2 FYNNEI. The CDR3 is made up of 12 amino acids. The V end was cut by 3 bases, the J end by 9 bases, with 8 bases between. CDR3 protein: CASSDRGWELFF. As DNA, the CDR3 is TGTGCCAGCAGTGACCGCGGCTGGGAGCTGTTTTTT. Full variable domain (remainder filled in from reference TRBV2 and TRBJ2-2): EPEVTQTPSHQVTQMGQEVILRCVPISNHLYFYWYRQILGQKVEFLVSFYNNEISEKSEIFDDQFSVERPDGSNFTLKIRSTKLEDSAMYFCASSDRGWELFFGEGSRLTVL.

The genes are TRBV30 and TRBJ2-7, with TRBD2 identical over 8 bases. J lost 3 bases, V lost 0 bases, and 7 bases had no gene match. The length of the CDR3 is 15 residues. Germline values: CDR1 GTSNPN, CDR2 SVGIG (reference sequence). This CDR3 reads CAWSVGLALHYEQYF. In DNA, the CDR3 is TGTGCCTGGAGTGTAGGACTAGCCCTCCACTACGAGCAGTACTTC.

The CDR3 spells CASSSPHAVVGTDTQYF. The CDR3 nucleotides read TGTGCCAGCAGCTCCCCTCACGCGGTAGTTGGCACAGATACGCAGTATTTT. The chain recombines TRBV7-8 with TRBJ2-3, with D unclear. CDR1 and CDR2 from the germline V gene are SGHVS and FQNEAQ. This CDR3 has 17 amino acids. V was trimmed by 4 bases and J by 1 base, leaving 18 bases between them.

The sample holds one count of this clone. The chain carries TRBV6-4 and TRBJ1-2, with D uncertain. CDR1 is MRHNA, CDR2 SNTAGT, per germline. Between the trimmed V and J ends, which lost 6 bases and 2 bases, there was a span of 7 bases. The CDR3 totals 12 residues. CDR3 in amino acids: CASSHTNYGYTF. The CDR3 nucleotides read TGTGCCAGCAGCCACACGAACTATGGCTACACCTTC.

This chain connects TRBV4-3 to TRBJ2-1, with D unclear. Looked up from germline, CDR1 is LGHNA and CDR2 is YSLEER. V was shortened by 0 bases and J by 6 bases, with 18 bases between the two germline ends. This CDR3 is 17 amino acids long. CDR3 in DNA: TGCGCCAGCAGCCAAGATAGGCTAGTAGCATTTGGCAATGAGCAGTTCTTC. It translates to CASSQDRLVAFGNEQFF.

The rearrangement joins TRBV21-1 to TRBJ1-1. TRBV21-1 is a recognized pseudogene. CDR3 length: 13 residues. The CDR3 DNA follows: TGTGCCAGCCCGGGGAGACCCGAGACTGAAGCTTTCTTT. Translated, it gives CASPGRPETEAFF.

The chain has TRBV7-9 and TRBJ2-3; no reliable D call. This CDR3 is 13 amino acids long. CDR1 and CDR2 (germline): SEHNR, FQNEAQ (reference sequence). V gave up 2 bases and J gave up 6 bases, with 9 bases separating them. For the CDR3, the DNA is TGTGCCAGCAGCTTAATCGGTGCGGATACGCAGTATTTT. The encoded protein is CASSLIGADTQYF.

The rearrangement joins TRBV7-9 to TRBJ1-1; possibly TRBD1 for D (5 bases). Per germline, CDR1 SEHNR and CDR2 FQNEAQ (reference sequence). The CDR3 spans 13 residues. The V end lost 7 bases, the J end lost 4 bases, and 13 bases lay between the germline ends. The CDR3 DNA reads as TGTGCCAGCACCTCTCAGGGAGGCACTGAAGCTTTCTTT. Its protein is CASTSQGGTEAFF.

J is TRBJ2-2 and V is TRBV5-1; D is possibly TRBD1 (6 bases). The CDR3 is 15 amino acids. Between the trimmed V and J ends, which lost 9 bases and 0 bases, there was a span of 15 bases. Looked up from germline, CDR1 is SGHRS and CDR2 is YFSETQ. CDR3 sequence (DNA): TGCGCCACCAAACCTAAGGGGGCGAACACCGGGGAGCTGTTTTTT. As protein: CATKPKGANTGELFF.

The genes are TRBV10-3 and TRBJ2-5, with 7 bases aligning to TRBD2. The CDR3 contains 15 residues. After removal of 3 bases from V and 5 bases from J, the junction contained 9 bases not matched to a gene. Germline CDR1 reads ENHRY; CDR2 reads SYGVKD. The CDR3 region is CAISEPGRGVETQYF. The CDR3, as DNA: TGTGCCATCAGTGAACCGGGACGGGGGGTCGAGACCCAGTACTTC.

This chain joins TRBV6-1 and TRBJ2-5; 9 bases match TRBD2. Germline trimming cut 6 bases from V and 5 bases from J; bases unmatched to any gene: 7. Germline-derived CDR1 and CDR2 are MNHNS and SASEGT. This CDR3 spans 14 amino acids. The CDR3 DNA reads TGTGCCAGCAGGCTGGCGGGAGGGGGTGAGACCCAGTACTTC. Amino acids: CASRLAGGGETQYF.

The chain employs TRBV2 and TRBJ2-1; 9 bases align to TRBD1. Germline CDR1 SNHLY, CDR2 FYNNEI. The CDR3 is 16 residues long. Trimming cost V 5 bases and J 7 bases; bases outside gene matches: 12. The CDR3 here is CASSYSGTGTSNEQFF. DNA for the CDR3: TGTGCCAGCAGTTACTCCGGGACAGGGACCTCTAATGAGCAGTTCTTC.

This chain uses TRBV18 with TRBJ2-1; perhaps TRBD2 as D (5 bases). Trimming took 5 bases from V and 8 from J, leaving 16 bases between them. The germline CDR1 and CDR2 sequences are KGHSH and LQKENI. The CDR3 runs 14 residues. CDR3 in DNA: TGTGCCAGCTCATTAGATAGCGTTGAGGATGAGCAGTTCTTC. It codes for CASSLDSVEDEQFF.

The chain combines TRBV6-4 with TRBJ1-2; D is uncertain. V was cut by 7 bases and J by 4 bases, with 19 bases left in between. This CDR3 spans 15 amino acids. The germline V gene encodes CDR1 MRHNA and CDR2 SNTAGT. CDR3 residues: CASTPPGNSLYGYTF. The CDR3 DNA sequence: TGTGCCAGCACTCCCCCGGGGAACAGCCTCTATGGCTACACCTTC.

A single count supports this clone. The chain couples TRBV5-8 to TRBJ2-5, with 7 bases fitting TRBD2. Germline CDR1 SGHTS, CDR2 YDEGEE. This CDR3 contains 16 residues. V dropped 4 bases and J dropped 0; count of bases not matched to a gene: 9. The CDR3 loop reads CASSPGSGGHQETQYF. The CDR3 bases are TGTGCCAGCAGCCCCGGATCGGGGGGACACCAAGAGACCCAGTACTTC.

This clone appeared once. The V gene is TRBV5-6, the J gene TRBJ2-2; D might be TRBD1 (5 bases). CDR3 length: 16 residues. Germline loops: CDR1 SGHDT, CDR2 YYEEEE. Trimming removed 1 base from V and 1 base from J, with 11 bases in between. The CDR3: CASSLLGLMNTGELFF. In nucleotides, the CDR3 is TGTGCCAGCAGCTTGCTGGGGCTCATGAACACCGGGGAGCTGTTTTTT.

The J gene is TRBJ1-2, the V gene TRBV11-2; tentatively, D is TRBD1 (6 bases). Trimming stripped 6 bases from V and 7 bases from J, with 15 bases between. The CDR3 is 13 residues long. Germline V gene data show CDR1 as SGHAT and CDR2 as FQNNGV. The CDR3 region has the DNA TGTGCCAGCAGGCCGACAGGAGTCCCTGGCTACACCTTC. It encodes CASRPTGVPGYTF.

This rearrangement joins TRBV6-5 to TRBJ2-7; 9 bases are a match to TRBD2. The germline CDR1 and CDR2 sequences are MNHEY and SVGAGI. The CDR3 runs to 15 residues. After removal of 6 bases from V and 3 bases from J, the junction contained 9 bases not matched to a gene. Here the CDR3 DNA reads TGTGCCAGCAGGAAGACTAGCGGTCCTTACTACGAGCAGTACTTC. This gives the protein CASRKTSGPYYEQYF.

The gene calls are TRBV7-9 and TRBJ1-1; 9 nucleotides agree with TRBD1. With 1 base clipped from V and 5 bases from J, the junction kept 11 bases outside the gene matches. The CDR3 covers 17 residues. Germline lookup yields CDR1 SEHNR and CDR2 FQNEAQ (reference sequence). The DNA for the CDR3 is TGTGCCAGCAGCTTAGTGTGGACAGGGGCCTTTGGGACTGAAGCTTTCTTT. Its translation is CASSLVWTGAFGTEAFF.

The CDR3 DNA reads TGTGCCAGCAGCTTGGCGTCCAGTTATGGCTACACCTTC. It specifies CASSLASSYGYTF. The chain recombines TRBV5-4 with TRBJ1-2; D remains ambiguous. V was pared by 0 bases and J by 5 bases, with 8 bases between. In germline, CDR1 is SGHNT, CDR2 YYREEE (reference sequence). The CDR3 totals 13 residues.